A single sample gave rise to the 23 T cell receptor beta chains below, sequenced in a study of cytomegalovirus exposure and HLA in healthy donors. The PCR contained 60 Vbeta and 13 Jbeta primers. The data were produced by immunoSEQ multiplex PCR, yet TCRdb's version contains in-frame clones alone and is incomplete. The sample shows about 160,000 clones, over 75% of them seen only once. Sequenced sample: PBMCs. The receptors shown here come from a woman aged 45-59 years in good health and CMV-seropositive.

The genes are TRBV13 and TRBJ2-7; 10 nucleotides line up with TRBD2. V lost 5 bases to trimming and J lost 6 bases; unmatched junction nucleotides: 13. Germline CDR1 is PRHDT and CDR2 is FYEKMQ (reference sequence). The CDR3 contains 16 residues. In nucleotides, the CDR3 is TGTGCCAGCAGCGCCCCCTCTAGCGGGAGTTCGGGCGAGCAGTACTTC. It encodes CASSAPSSGSSGEQYF.

V is TRBV28 and J is TRBJ1-5; D remains ambiguous. Germline V gene data show CDR1 as MDHEN and CDR2 as SYDVKM. The CDR3 length is 17 residues. Trimming took 4 bases from V and 0 from J, leaving 16 bases between them. CDR3 DNA: TGTGCCAGCAGTTCCCCACGGGAAGATCTTAGCAATCAGCCCCAGCATTTT. Its protein product is CASSSPREDLSNQPQHF.

This CDR3 reads CASWSGTDTQYF. As DNA, the CDR3 is TGTGCCAGCTGGAGTGGCACAGATACGCAGTATTTT. This chain connects TRBV7-9 to TRBJ2-3; D is undetermined. CDR1 and CDR2 from the germline V gene are SEHNR and FQNEAQ (reference sequence). CDR3 length: 12 residues. Trimming stripped 8 bases from V and 1 base from J, with 7 bases between.

This clone has more than one count but fewer than ten. The V gene is TRBV14, the J gene TRBJ1-1; D gene uncertain. The germline V gene has CDR1 SGHDN and CDR2 FVKESK. The CDR3 contains 13 residues. V lost 8 bases and J lost 1, with 11 bases in between. CDR3 in amino acids: CASQLTANTEAFF. In DNA form, the CDR3 reads TGTGCCAGCCAATTAACAGCGAACACTGAAGCTTTCTTT.

The CDR3 DNA follows: TGTGCCAGCAGTTCTCGACAGGGAAGGATGAACACTGAAGCTTTCTTT. Encoded protein: CASSSRQGRMNTEAFF. The rearrangement links TRBV7-9 to TRBJ1-1, with 7 bases identical to TRBD1. Germline CDR1 reads SEHNR; CDR2 reads FQNEAQ (reference sequence). Unmatched junction bases numbered 10, after V lost 6 bases and J lost 0 bases. The CDR3 is 16 residues long.

The chain employs TRBV27 and TRBJ1-2; 7 nucleotides align to TRBD1. Trimming at V came to 2 bases and at J to 5 bases, leaving 5 bases not matched to a gene. Germline lookup yields CDR1 MNHEY and CDR2 SMNVEV (reference sequence). The CDR3 is made up of 14 amino acids. The CDR3 bases are TGTGCCAGCAGTTTAGCAGGGGGGAGATATGGCTACACCTTC. This gives the protein CASSLAGGRYGYTF.

The chain combines TRBV30 with TRBJ2-2; D perhaps matches TRBD1 (6 bases). V lost 3 bases to trimming and J lost 0 bases, with 11 bases between them. Germline V gene lookup returns CDR1 GTSNPN and CDR2 SVGIG (reference sequence). The CDR3 covers 15 residues. In nucleotides, the CDR3 is TGTGCCTGGAGGCCACAGGGAGCGAACACCGGGGAGCTGTTTTTT. It encodes CAWRPQGANTGELFF.

In this sample, this clone turned up once. The rearrangement uses TRBV6-6 and TRBJ1-5; tentatively, D is TRBD1 (6 bases). This CDR3 region has 14 residues. CDR1 MNHNY and CDR2 SVGAGI come from the germline V gene (reference sequence). V dropped 5 bases and J dropped 8 bases, with 16 bases sitting between them. Here the CDR3 reads CASSTIQGREPQHF. The CDR3 DNA reads TGTGCCAGCAGTACCATACAGGGAAGGGAGCCCCAGCATTTT.

V and J are TRBV7-2 and TRBJ2-3; 8 bases map to TRBD1. The germline V gene has CDR1 SGHTA and CDR2 FQGNSA. V shed 0 bases and J 7 bases; nucleotides not matched to a gene: 3. The CDR3 has 14 amino acids. The chain's CDR3 is CASSLAGTGNTQYF. For the CDR3, the DNA is TGTGCCAGCAGCTTAGCGGGGACAGGTAATACGCAGTATTTT.

V usage is TRBV6-6 and J usage is TRBJ1-1, with 8 nucleotides matching TRBD1. This CDR3 comprises 13 residues. Trimming cost V 4 bases and J 11 bases; bases outside gene matches: 9. Germline values: CDR1 MNHNY, CDR2 SVGAGI (reference sequence). CDR3 in DNA: TGTGCCAGCAGTTTCGGACAGGGAAGTATCGCTTTCTTT. It is translated as CASSFGQGSIAFF.

The V gene is TRBV6-6, the J gene TRBJ1-4; D gene unclear. The CDR3 length is 16 residues. The germline V gene encodes CDR1 MNHNY and CDR2 SVGAGI (reference sequence). V was pared by 2 bases and J by 4 bases, with 14 bases between. The CDR3 DNA is TGTGCCAGCAGTTACATGCGGACGGGGAATAATGAAAAACTGTTTTTT. It translates to CASSYMRTGNNEKLFF.

This clone was counted a single time. The rearrangement uses TRBV28 and TRBJ2-7; D gene uncertain. V was pared by 4 bases and J by 3 bases, with 4 bases between. CDR1 MDHEN and CDR2 SYDVKM come from the germline V gene. The CDR3 extends over 11 amino acids. The CDR3 DNA is TGTGCCAGCAGTTCATTCTACGAGCAGTACTTC. It translates to CASSSFYEQYF.

This clone showed up just once. The chain is built from TRBV19 and TRBJ1-2; D remains ambiguous. Germline values: CDR1 LNHDA, CDR2 SQIVND (reference sequence). V lost 8 bases and J lost 6, with 10 bases in between. The CDR3 sequence is 11 residues long. This chain's CDR3 is CASAEFDGYTF. In nucleotides, the CDR3 is TGTGCCAGTGCCGAGTTTGATGGCTACACCTTC.

The sample holds one count of this clone. This chain uses TRBV5-1 with TRBJ2-7; TRBD1 matches at 10 bases. The CDR3 runs to 15 residues. V dropped 4 bases and J dropped 0; count of bases not matched to a gene: 4. The V gene's germline CDR1 is SGHRS and CDR2 YFSETQ. This CDR3 is CASSTGTGVSYEQYF. The CDR3 DNA follows: TGCGCCAGCAGCACCGGGACAGGGGTCTCCTACGAGCAGTACTTC.

This sequence joins TRBV5-1 and TRBJ2-3; 8 bases align to TRBD2. Trimming took 1 base from V and 4 from J; bases not matched to a gene: 8. Germline V gene data show CDR1 as SGHRS and CDR2 as YFSETQ. This CDR3 has 16 residues. The CDR3 protein is CASSLSAGGSADTQYF. For the CDR3, the DNA is TGCGCCAGCAGCTTGTCGGCGGGGGGTTCTGCAGATACGCAGTATTTT.

The chain joins TRBV6-5 to TRBJ2-7, with 9 bases aligning to TRBD2. The CDR3 is 16 amino acids. Germline loops: CDR1 MNHEY, CDR2 SVGAGI. Trimming removed 4 bases from V and 5 bases from J; junction bases left unmatched: 12. The CDR3 nucleotides read TGTGCCAGCAGTTCAGTAGCGGGGGCCTTGGGAAACGAGCAGTACTTC. It is translated as CASSSVAGALGNEQYF.

Only one count was recorded for this clone. V usage is TRBV6-1 and J usage is TRBJ2-7; 10 bases fit TRBD1. The trim removed 7 bases at V and 10 bases at J, leaving 10 bases unmatched. The germline V gene encodes CDR1 MNHNS and CDR2 SASEGT. The CDR3 length is 13 residues. CDR3 residues: CASTAGQGSLQYF. CDR3 DNA: TGTGCCAGCACGGCGGGACAGGGGTCCCTTCAGTACTTC.

V is TRBV2 and J is TRBJ2-5, with 7 bases aligning to TRBD1. With 7 bases clipped from V and 6 bases from J, the junction kept 5 bases outside the gene matches. This CDR3 spans 12 amino acids. Per the germline V gene, CDR1 is SNHLY and CDR2 is FYNNEI. The CDR3, as DNA: TGTGCCAGCACCGACAGGGATAAGACCCAGTACTTC. Protein: CASTDRDKTQYF.

V usage is TRBV5-6 and J usage is TRBJ2-7, with a tentative D call TRBD2 (7 bases). V was pared by 7 bases and J by 2 bases, with 13 bases between. The CDR3 loop spans 13 amino acids. The germline gives CDR1 SGHDT, CDR2 YYEEEE. This CDR3 reads CASAGDITYEQYF. The CDR3 coding sequence is TGTGCCAGCGCGGGGGACATCACCTACGAGCAGTACTTC.

The rearrangement uses TRBV19 and TRBJ1-4; TRBD1 matches 7 bases. V trimming: 7 bases; J trimming: 5 bases; junction bases outside the gene matches: 16. The CDR3 is 17 residues long. Germline V gene lookup returns CDR1 LNHDA and CDR2 SQIVND (reference sequence). CDR3 sequence: CASTTRPGTARNEKLFF. Written as DNA, the CDR3 is TGTGCCAGTACCACTCGCCCCGGGACAGCTAGGAATGAAAAACTGTTTTTT.

The chain combines TRBV19 with TRBJ2-3; 10 positions match TRBD2. V lost 3 bases and J lost 1; bases outside the gene matches: 13. Per germline, CDR1 LNHDA and CDR2 SQIVND (reference sequence). CDR3 size: 19 residues. The DNA of the CDR3 is TGTGCCAGTAGTATGGGACTAGCGTGGGGCACATTCGGCACAGATACGCAGTATTTT. Encoded protein: CASSMGLAWGTFGTDTQYF.

This clone was observed once. This chain links TRBV28 with TRBJ1-5; possibly TRBD1 for D (6 bases). CDR3 size: 14 residues. Trimming pared 8 bases from V and 5 bases from J, leaving 16 bases between. The germline gives CDR1 MDHEN, CDR2 SYDVKM. CDR3 protein: CASRSVQGYQPQHF. In DNA, the CDR3 is TGTGCCAGCCGTTCGGTACAGGGTTATCAGCCCCAGCATTTT.

Turning to this clone: Other DNA sequences in this sample translate to the same CDR3. The V call is TRBV7-2, the J call TRBJ2-1, with 11 bases that match TRBD2. The germline V gene encodes CDR1 SGHTA and CDR2 FQGNSA. The CDR3 length is 15 residues. V was pared by 2 bases and J by 4 bases, with 1 base of the junction left unmatched. The CDR3 here is CASSLSSGGYNEQFF. Written as DNA, the CDR3 is TGTGCCAGCAGCTTATCTAGCGGGGGGTACAATGAGCAGTTCTTC. Full variable domain (rest looked up from reference TRBV7-2 and TRBJ2-1): GAGVSQSPSNKVTEKGKDVELRCDPISGHTALYWYRQSLGQGLEFLIYFQGNSAPDKSGLPSDRFSAERTGGSVSTLTIQRTQQEDSAVYLCASSLSSGGYNEQFFGPGTRLTVL.